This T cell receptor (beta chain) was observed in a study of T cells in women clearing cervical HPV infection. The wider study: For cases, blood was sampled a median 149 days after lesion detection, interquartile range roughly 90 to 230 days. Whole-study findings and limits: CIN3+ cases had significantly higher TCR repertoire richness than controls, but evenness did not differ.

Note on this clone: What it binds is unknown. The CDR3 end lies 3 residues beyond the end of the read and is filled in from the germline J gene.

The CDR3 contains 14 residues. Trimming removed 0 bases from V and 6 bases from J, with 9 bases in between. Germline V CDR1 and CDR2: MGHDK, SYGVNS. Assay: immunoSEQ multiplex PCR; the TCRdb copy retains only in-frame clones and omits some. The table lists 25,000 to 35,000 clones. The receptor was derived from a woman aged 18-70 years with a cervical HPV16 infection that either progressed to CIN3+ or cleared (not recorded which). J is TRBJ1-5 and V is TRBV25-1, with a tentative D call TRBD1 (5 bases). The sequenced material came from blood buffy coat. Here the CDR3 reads CASSEYGGGQPQHF. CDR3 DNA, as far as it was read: TGTGCCAGCAGTGAATACGGGGGGGGTCAGCCC.